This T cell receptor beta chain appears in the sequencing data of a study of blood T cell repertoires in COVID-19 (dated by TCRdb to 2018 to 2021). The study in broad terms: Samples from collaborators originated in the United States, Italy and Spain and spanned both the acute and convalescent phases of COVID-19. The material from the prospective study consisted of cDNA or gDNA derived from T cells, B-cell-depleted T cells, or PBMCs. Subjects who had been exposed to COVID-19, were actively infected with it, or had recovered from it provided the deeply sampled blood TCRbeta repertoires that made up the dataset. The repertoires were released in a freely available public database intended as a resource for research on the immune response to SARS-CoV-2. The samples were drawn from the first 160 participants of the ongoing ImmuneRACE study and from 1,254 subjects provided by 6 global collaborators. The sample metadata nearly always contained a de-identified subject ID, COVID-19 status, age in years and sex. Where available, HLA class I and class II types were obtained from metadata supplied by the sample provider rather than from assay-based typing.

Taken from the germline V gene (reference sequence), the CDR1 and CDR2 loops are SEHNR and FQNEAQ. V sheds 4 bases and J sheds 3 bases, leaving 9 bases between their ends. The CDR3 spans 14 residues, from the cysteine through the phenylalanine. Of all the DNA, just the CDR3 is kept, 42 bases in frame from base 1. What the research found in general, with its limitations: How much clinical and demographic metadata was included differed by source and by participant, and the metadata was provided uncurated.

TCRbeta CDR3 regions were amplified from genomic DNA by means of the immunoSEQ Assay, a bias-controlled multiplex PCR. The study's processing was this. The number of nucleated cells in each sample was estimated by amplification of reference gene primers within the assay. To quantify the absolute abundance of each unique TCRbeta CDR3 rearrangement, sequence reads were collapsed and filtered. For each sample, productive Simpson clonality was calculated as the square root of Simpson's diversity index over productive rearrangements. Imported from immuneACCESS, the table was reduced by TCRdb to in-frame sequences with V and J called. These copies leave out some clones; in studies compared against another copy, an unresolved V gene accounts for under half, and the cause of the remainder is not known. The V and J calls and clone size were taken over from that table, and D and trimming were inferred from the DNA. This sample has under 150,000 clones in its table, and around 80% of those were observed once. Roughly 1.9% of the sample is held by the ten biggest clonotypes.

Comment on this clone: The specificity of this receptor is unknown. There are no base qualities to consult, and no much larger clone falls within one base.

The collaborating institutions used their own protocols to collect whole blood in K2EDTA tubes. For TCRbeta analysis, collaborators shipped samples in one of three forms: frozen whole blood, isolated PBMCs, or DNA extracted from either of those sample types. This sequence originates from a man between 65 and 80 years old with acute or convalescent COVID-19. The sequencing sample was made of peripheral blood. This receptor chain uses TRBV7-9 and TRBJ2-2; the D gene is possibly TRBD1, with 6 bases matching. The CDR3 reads CASSSQGYTGELFF. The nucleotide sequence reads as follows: TGTGCCAGCAGCTCACAGGGATACACCGGGGAGCTGTTTTTT.